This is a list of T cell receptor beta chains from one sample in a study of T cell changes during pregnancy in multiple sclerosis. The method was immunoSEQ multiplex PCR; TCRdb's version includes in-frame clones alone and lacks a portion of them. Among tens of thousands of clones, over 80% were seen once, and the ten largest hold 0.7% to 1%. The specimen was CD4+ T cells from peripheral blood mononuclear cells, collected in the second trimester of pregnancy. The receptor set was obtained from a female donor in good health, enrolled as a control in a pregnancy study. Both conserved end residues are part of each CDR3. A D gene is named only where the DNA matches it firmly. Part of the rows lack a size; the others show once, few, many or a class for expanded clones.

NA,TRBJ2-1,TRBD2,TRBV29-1,CSVETGGQFF,TGCAGCGTTGAGACGGGAGGGCAGTTCTTC
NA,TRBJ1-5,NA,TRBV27,CASSLVRGNQPQHF,TGTGCCAGCAGCTTAGTGAGGGGCAATCAGCCCCAGCATTTT
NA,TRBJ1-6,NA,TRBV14,CASSRLGSSYNSPLHF,TGTGCCAGCAGCCGCTTGGGGAGCTCCTATAATTCACCCCTCCACTTT
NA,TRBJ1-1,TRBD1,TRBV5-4,CASSLGQGRSGTEAFF,TGTGCCAGCAGCTTGGGACAGGGGAGGTCGGGTACTGAAGCTTTCTTT
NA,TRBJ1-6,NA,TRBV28,CASSLRSGLGSPLHF,TGTGCCAGCAGTTTACGTTCGGGGTTAGGGTCACCCCTCCACTTT
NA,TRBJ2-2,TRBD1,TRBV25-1,CASSPGDSRWSTGELFF,TGTGCCAGCAGTCCTGGGGACAGCCGATGGTCCACCGGGGAGCTGTTTTTT
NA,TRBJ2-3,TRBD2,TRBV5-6,CASSRQRGGGTDTQYF,TGTGCCAGCAGCCGTCAGCGGGGCGGTGGCACAGATACGCAGTATTTT
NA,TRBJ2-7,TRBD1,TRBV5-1,CASSRQGSAPYEQYF,TGCGCCAGCAGCCGACAGGGTTCTGCCCCCTACGAGCAGTACTTC
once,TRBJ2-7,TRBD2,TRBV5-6,CASSLAGTSDEQYF,TGTGCCAGCAGCTTGGCCGGAACTAGCGACGAGCAGTACTTC
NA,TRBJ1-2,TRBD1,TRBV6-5,CASSYSTNRGGGYTF,TGTGCCAGCAGTTACTCGACCAACAGGGGCGGTGGCTACACCTTC
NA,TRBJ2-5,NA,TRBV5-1,CASSRGIETETQYF,TGCGCCAGCAGCCGGGGGATTGAAACAGAGACCCAGTACTTC
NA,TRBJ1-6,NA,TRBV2,CASSVEAVGNSPLHF,TGTGCCAGCAGCGTGGAAGCGGTAGGAAATTCACCCCTCCACTTT
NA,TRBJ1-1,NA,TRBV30,CAWVSPSSTEAFF,TGTGCCTGGGTCTCTCCCTCGTCGACTGAAGCTTTCTTT
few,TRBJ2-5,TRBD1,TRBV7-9,CASSLGSGGQETQYF,TGTGCCAGCAGCTTAGGATCAGGGGGCCAAGAGACCCAGTACTTC
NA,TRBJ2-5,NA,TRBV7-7,CASSLAGETQYF,TGTGCTAGCAGCTTAGCCGGAGAGACCCAGTACTTC
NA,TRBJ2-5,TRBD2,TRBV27,CASRWGGAETQYF,TGTGCCAGCAGGTGGGGAGGGGCAGAGACCCAGTACTTC
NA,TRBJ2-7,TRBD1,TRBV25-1,CASSDPGTGGLKGYEQYF,TGTGCCAGCAGTGACCCCGGGACAGGGGGCTTGAAAGGCTACGAGCAGTACTTC
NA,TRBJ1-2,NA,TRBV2,CASSPQMTTGYTF,TGTGCCAGCAGTCCGCAAATGACAACTGGCTACACCTTC
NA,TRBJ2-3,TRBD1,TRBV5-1,CASSYGQGAYSSTDTQYF,TGCGCCAGCAGCTATGGACAGGGGGCGTACTCTAGCACAGATACGCAGTATTTT
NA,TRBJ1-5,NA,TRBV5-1,CASSLGVGDQPQHF,TGCGCCAGCAGCTTGGGGGTGGGAGATCAGCCCCAGCATTTT
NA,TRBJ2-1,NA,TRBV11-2,CASSLGGYYNEQFF,TGTGCCAGCAGCTTAGGCGGGTACTACAATGAGCAGTTCTTC
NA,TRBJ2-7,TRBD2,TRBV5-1,CASSLVYGTSGSYEQYF,TGCGCCAGCAGCTTGGTCTACGGGACTAGCGGTTCCTACGAGCAGTACTTC
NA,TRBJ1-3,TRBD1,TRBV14,CASSQTGEFAGNTIYF,TGTGCCAGCAGCCAAACAGGGGAATTTGCTGGAAACACCATATATTTT
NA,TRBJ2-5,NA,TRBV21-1,CASSPPGTSGRGEETQYF,TGTGCCAGCAGCCCTCCCGGGACTAGCGGGAGAGGGGAAGAGACCCAGTACTTC
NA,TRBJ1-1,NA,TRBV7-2,CASTRIGLRDTEAFF,TGTGCCAGCACCCGGATCGGGCTGCGGGACACTGAAGCTTTCTTT
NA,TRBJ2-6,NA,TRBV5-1,CASSLGGGANVLTF,TGCGCCAGCAGCTTGGGAGGGGGGGCCAACGTCCTGACTTTC
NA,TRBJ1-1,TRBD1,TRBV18,CASSPGQGMSTEAFF,TGTGCCAGCTCACCGGGACAGGGCATGAGTACTGAAGCTTTCTTT
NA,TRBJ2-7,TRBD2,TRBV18,CASSPGLAGDEQYF,TGTGCCAGCTCACCGGGACTAGCGGGAGATGAGCAGTACTTC
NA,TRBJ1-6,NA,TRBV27,CASSRQDSPLHF,TGTGCCAGCAGCCGACAGGATTCACCCCTCCACTTT
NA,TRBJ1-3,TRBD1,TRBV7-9,CASRRQGHSGNTIYF,TGTGCCAGCAGACGACAGGGTCACTCTGGAAACACCATATATTTT
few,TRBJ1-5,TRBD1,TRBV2,CASRRDRANQPQHF,TGTGCCAGCAGGCGGGACAGAGCCAATCAGCCCCAGCATTTT
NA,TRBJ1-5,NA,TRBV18,CASSPQPSQFNQPQHF,TGTGCCAGCTCACCACAACCTAGCCAGTTTAATCAGCCCCAGCATTTT
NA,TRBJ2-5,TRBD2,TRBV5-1,CASSPGTTGGETQYF,TGCGCCAGCAGCCCGGGGACTACGGGAGGAGAGACCCAGTACTTC
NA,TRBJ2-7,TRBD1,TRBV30,CAWRAAWNRGRSYEQYF,TGTGCCTGGAGGGCCGCCTGGAACAGGGGGCGTAGTTACGAGCAGTACTTC
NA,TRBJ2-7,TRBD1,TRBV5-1,CASSLHPGGFYEQYF,TGCGCCAGCAGCCTCCACCCAGGGGGCTTCTACGAGCAGTACTTC
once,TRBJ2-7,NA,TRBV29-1,CSVASPGNTYEQYF,TGCAGCGTTGCATCCCCGGGAAACACCTACGAGCAGTACTTC
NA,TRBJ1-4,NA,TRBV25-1,CASSELQGGGEKLFF,TGTGCCAGCAGTGAATTGCAAGGGGGTGGGGAAAAACTGTTTTTT
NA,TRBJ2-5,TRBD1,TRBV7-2,CASSLVGGQGAGETQYF,TGTGCCAGCAGCTTAGTGGGCGGACAGGGGGCCGGAGAGACCCAGTACTTC
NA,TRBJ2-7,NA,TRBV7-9,CASSLGGTSSYEQYF,TGTGCCAGCAGCTTAGGTGGGACTTCGTCCTACGAGCAGTACTTC
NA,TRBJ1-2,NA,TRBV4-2,CASSQDRSSNYGYTF,TGTGCCAGCAGCCAAGATCGGAGCTCTAACTATGGCTACACCTTC
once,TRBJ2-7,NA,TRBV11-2,CASSLERTVGEQYF,TGTGCCAGCAGCTTAGAACGGACAGTCGGCGAGCAGTACTTC
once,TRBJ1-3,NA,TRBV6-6,CASSYPDSSGNTIYF,TGTGCCAGCAGTTACCCGGACAGCTCTGGAAACACCATATATTTT
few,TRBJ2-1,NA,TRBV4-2,CASSQNRVNEQFF,TGTGCCAGCAGCCAGAACAGGGTCAATGAGCAGTTCTTC